This T cell receptor (beta chain) is from a study of OX40 agonist ivuxolimab in advanced cancers. Study details: Patients were treated with ivuxolimab, an agonistic anti-OX40 (CD134) antibody.

Sequenced by immunoSEQ multiplex PCR; TCRdb stores in-frame clones only, minus some. The table has about 51,000 clones, about nine tenths seen once. Patients were ineligible given autoimmune disease history or systemic immunosuppression. Deletions cut 1 base from V and 1 base from J, with 12 bases between. This CDR3 has 16 residues. Per the germline V gene, CDR1 is SGHRS and CDR2 is YFSETQ. The TCR originated in an adult with an advanced solid tumor such as melanoma, head and neck, liver or kidney cancer. This material consisted of CD4+ or CD8+ T cells sorted from blood, taken in a trial of the OX40 agonist ivuxolimab. The chain recombines TRBV5-1 with TRBJ2-1; a possible D gene is TRBD1 (5 bases). CDR3: CASSLLGPSSYNEQFF. The CDR3 bases are TGCGCCAGCAGCTTGTTGGGGCCTAGTTCCTACAATGAGCAGTTCTTC.